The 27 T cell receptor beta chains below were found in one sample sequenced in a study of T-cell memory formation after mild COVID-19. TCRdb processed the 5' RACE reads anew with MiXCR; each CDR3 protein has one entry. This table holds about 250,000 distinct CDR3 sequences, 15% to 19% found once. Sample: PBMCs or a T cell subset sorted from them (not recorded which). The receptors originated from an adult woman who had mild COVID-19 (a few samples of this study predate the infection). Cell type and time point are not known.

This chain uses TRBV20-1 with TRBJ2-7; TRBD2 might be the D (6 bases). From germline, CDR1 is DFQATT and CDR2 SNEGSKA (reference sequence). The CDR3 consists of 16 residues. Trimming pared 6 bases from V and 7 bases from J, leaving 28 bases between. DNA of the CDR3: TGCAGTGCATTCCGAGACGGGGTAGGTCCGGCGGGAGAGCAGTACTTC. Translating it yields CSAFRDGVGPAGEQYF.

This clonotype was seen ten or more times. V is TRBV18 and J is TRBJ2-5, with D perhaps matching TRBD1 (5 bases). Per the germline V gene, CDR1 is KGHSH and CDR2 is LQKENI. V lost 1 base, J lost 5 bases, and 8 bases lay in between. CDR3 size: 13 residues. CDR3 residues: CASSPQYRETQYF. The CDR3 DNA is TGTGCCAGCTCACCACAATACAGGGAGACCCAGTACTTC.

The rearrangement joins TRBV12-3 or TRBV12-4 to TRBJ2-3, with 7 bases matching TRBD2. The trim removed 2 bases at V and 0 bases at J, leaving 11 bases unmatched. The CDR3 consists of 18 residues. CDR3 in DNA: TGTGCCAGCAGTTTATACCCCTCTAGCGGAGTTAGCACAGATACGCAGTATTTT. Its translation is CASSLYPSSGVSTDTQYF.

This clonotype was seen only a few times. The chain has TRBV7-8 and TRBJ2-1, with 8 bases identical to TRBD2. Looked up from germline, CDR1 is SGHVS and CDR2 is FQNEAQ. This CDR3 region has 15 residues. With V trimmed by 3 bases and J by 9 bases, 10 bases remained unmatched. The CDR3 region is CASSLRRRGDGEQFF. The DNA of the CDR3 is TGTGCCAGCAGCTTGCGTAGGCGGGGGGACGGTGAGCAGTTCTTC.

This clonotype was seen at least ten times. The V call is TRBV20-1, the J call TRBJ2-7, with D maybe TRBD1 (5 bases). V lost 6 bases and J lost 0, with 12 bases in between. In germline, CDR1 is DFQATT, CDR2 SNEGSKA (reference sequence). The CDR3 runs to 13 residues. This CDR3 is CSARDSVSYEQYF. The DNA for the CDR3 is TGCAGTGCCCGTGACAGTGTCTCCTACGAGCAGTACTTC.

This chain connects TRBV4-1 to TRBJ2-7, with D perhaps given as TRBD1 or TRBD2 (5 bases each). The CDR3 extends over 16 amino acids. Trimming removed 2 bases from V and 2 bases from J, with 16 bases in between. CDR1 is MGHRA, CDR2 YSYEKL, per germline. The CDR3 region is CASSQIFQGRPYEQYF. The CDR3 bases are TGCGCCAGCAGCCAAATCTTCCAGGGACGGCCCTACGAGCAGTACTTC.

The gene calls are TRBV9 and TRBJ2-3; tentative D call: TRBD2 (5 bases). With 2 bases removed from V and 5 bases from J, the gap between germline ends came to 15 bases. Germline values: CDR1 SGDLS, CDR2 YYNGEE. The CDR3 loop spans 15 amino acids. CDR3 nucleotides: TGTGCCAGCAGCGTGACGGCCACCCGGGGAGATACGCAGTATTTT. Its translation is CASSVTATRGDTQYF.

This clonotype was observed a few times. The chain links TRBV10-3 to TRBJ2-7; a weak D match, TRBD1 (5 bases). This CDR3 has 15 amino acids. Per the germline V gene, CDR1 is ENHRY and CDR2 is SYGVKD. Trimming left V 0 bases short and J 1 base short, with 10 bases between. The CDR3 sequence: CAISESPGISYEQYF. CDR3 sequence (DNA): TGTGCCATCAGTGAGTCCCCAGGGATATCCTACGAGCAGTACTTC.

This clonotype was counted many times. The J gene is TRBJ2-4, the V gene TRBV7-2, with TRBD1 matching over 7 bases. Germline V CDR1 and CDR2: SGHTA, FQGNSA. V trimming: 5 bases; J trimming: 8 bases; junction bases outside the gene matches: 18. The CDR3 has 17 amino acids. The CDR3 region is CASSPFRGGPGGDIQYF. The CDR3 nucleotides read TGTGCCAGCAGCCCATTCAGGGGTGGCCCAGGGGGTGACATTCAGTACTTC.

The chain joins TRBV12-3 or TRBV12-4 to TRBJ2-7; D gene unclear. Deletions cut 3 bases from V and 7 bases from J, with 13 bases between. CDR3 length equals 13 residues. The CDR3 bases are TGTGCCAGCAGTTTCGATCGATTGGGGGAGCAGTACTTC. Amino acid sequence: CASSFDRLGEQYF.

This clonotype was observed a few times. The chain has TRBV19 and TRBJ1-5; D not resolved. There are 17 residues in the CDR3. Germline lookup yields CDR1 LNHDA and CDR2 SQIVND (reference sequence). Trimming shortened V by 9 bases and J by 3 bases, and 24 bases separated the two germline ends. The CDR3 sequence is CASSAQALTRSNQPQHF. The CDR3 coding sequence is TGTGCCAGCTCGGCGCAGGCTCTAACAAGGTCCAATCAGCCCCAGCATTTT.

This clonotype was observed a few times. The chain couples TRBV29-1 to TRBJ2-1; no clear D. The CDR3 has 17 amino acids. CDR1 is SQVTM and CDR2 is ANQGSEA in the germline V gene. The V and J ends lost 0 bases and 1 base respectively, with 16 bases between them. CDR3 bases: TGCAGCGTTGAAGACCAGCCGGGCCGCCCTTCCTACAATGAGCAGTTCTTC. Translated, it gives CSVEDQPGRPSYNEQFF.

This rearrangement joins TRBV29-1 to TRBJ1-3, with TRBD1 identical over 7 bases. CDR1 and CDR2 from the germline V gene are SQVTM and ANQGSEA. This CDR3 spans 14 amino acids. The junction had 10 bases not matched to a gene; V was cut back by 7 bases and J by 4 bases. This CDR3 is CSGSREGGGNTIYF. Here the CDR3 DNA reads TGCAGCGGATCCAGGGAAGGGGGCGGAAACACCATATATTTT. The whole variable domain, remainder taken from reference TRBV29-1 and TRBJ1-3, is SAVISQKPSRDICQRGTSLTIQCQVDSQVTMMFWYRQQPGQSLTLIATANQGSEATYESGFVIDKFPISRPNLTFSTLTVSNMSPEDSSIYLCSGSREGGGNTIYFGEGSWLTVV.

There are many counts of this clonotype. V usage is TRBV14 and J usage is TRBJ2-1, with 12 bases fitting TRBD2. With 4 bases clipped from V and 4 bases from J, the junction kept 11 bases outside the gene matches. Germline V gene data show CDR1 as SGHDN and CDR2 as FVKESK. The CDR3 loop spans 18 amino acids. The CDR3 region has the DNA TGTGCCAGCAGCCGTCAACGAGGGACTAGCGGGCTTTACAATGAGCAGTTCTTC. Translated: CASSRQRGTSGLYNEQFF.

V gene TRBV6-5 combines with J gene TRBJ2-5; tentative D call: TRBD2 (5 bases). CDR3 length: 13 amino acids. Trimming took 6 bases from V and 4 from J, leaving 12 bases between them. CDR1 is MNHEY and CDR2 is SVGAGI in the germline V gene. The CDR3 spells CASSYRGLETQYF. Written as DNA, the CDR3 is TGTGCCAGCAGCTATCGGGGTTTAGAGACCCAGTACTTC.

The CDR3 bases are TGCAGCGTCGGGACAGTGGTTGAAGAGACCCAGTACTTC. Its translation: CSVGTVVEETQYF. The chain carries TRBV29-1 and TRBJ2-5; 7 bases fit TRBD1. The CDR3 is made up of 13 amino acids. The trim removed 6 bases at V and 3 bases at J, leaving 7 bases unmatched. Germline CDR1 and CDR2: SQVTM and ANQGSEA. Full variable domain (missing parts from reference TRBV29-1 and TRBJ2-5): SAVISQKPSRDICQRGTSLTIQCQVDSQVTMMFWYRQQPGQSLTLIATANQGSEATYESGFVIDKFPISRPNLTFSTLTVSNMSPEDSSIYLCSVGTVVEETQYFGPGTRLLVL.

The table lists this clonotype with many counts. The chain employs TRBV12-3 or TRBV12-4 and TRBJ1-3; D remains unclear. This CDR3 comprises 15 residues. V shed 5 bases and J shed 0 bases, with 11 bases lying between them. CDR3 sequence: CASSPDVPSGNTIYF. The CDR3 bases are TGTGCCAGCAGTCCGGACGTACCCTCTGGAAACACCATATATTTT.

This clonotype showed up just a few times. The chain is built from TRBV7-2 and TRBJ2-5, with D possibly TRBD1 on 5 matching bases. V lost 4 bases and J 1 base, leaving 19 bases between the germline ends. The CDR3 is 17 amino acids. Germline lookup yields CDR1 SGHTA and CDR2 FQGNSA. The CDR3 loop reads CASSSSLTAVGQETQYF. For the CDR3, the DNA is TGTGCCAGCAGCTCCTCTTTGACAGCCGTGGGCCAAGAGACCCAGTACTTC.

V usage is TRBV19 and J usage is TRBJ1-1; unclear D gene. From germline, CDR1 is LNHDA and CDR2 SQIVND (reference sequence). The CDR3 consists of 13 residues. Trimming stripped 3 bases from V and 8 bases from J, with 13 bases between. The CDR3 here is CASSIRQEREAFF. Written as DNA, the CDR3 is TGTGCCAGTAGTATCAGGCAGGAAAGGGAAGCTTTCTTT.

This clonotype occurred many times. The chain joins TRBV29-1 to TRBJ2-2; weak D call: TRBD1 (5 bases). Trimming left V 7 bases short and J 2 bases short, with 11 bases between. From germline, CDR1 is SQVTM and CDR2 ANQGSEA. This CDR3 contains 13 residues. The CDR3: CSGGRGNTGELFF. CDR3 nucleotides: TGCAGCGGGGGAAGGGGCAACACCGGGGAGCTGTTTTTT.

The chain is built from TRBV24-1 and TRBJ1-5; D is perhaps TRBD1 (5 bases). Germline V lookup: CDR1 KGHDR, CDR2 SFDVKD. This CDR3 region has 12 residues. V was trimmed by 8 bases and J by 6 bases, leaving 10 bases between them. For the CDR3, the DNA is TGTGCCACCATGGCAGGGAGTCAGCCCCAGCATTTT. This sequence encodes CATMAGSQPQHF.

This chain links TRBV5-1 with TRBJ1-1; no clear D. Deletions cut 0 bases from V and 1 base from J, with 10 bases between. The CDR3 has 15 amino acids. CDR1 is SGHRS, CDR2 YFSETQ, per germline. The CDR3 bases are TGCGCCAGCAGCTTGGATGGAACCCCGAACACTGAAGCTTTCTTT. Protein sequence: CASSLDGTPNTEAFF.

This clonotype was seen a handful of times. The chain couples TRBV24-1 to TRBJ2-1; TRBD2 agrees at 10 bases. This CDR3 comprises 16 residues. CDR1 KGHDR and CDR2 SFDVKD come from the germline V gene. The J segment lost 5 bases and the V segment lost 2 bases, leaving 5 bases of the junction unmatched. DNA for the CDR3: TGTGCCACCAGTGATTGGAGACTAGCGGGTAACAATGAGCAGTTCTTC. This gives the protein CATSDWRLAGNNEQFF.

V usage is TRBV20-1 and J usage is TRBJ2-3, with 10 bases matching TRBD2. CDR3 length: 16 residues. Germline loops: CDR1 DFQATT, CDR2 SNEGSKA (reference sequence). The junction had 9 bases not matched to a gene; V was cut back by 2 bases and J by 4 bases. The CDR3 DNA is TGCAGTGCTAGACTAGGTAGCGGGAGGAGTTCAGATACGCAGTATTTT. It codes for CSARLGSGRSSDTQYF.

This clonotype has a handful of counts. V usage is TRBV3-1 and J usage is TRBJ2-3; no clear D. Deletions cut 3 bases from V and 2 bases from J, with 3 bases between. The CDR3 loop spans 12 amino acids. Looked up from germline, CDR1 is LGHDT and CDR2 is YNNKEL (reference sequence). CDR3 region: CASSHATDTQYF. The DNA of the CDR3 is TGTGCCAGCAGCCATGCCACAGATACGCAGTATTTT.

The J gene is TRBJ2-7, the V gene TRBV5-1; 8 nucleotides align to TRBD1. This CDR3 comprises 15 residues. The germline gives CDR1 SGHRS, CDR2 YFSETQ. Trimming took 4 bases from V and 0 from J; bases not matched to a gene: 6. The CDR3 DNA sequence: TGCGCCAGCAGCCCGGGACAGGTCTACTCCTACGAGCAGTACTTC. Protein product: CASSPGQVYSYEQYF.

The CDR3 loop reads CRGSAGYGYTF. The CDR3 bases are TGCAGGGGCTCGGCAGGATATGGCTACACCTTC. V is TRBV20-1 and J is TRBJ1-2; D gene ambiguous. This CDR3 spans 11 amino acids. CDR1 DFQATT and CDR2 SNEGSKA come from the germline V gene (reference sequence).